This TCR beta chain was obtained from a study of siplizumab effects on memory and regulatory T cells. General observations from the study: Alloreactive sequences traceable to unstimulated CD4+ memory cells were significantly reduced by siplizumab. The alloresponse seemed to draw substantially on naive T cells, which appeared more diverse than memory cells. It was not possible to assign a naive or memory phenotype to roughly 80-95% of proliferating CD4+ or CD8+ clones.

TCRdb's copy holds only in-frame clones and misses some; the assay was immunoSEQ multiplex PCR. The sample yields some 62,000 clones, roughly 80% seen once. The CDR3 has 14 amino acids. Looked up from germline, CDR1 is SQVTM and CDR2 is ANQGSEA. Between the trimmed V and J ends, which lost 4 bases and 1 base, there was a span of 11 bases. With respect to this clone: Its antigen is currently unknown.

The source of this sequence is a human donor in good health. The source material was memory CD4+ T cells sorted from blood. This rearrangement joins TRBV29-1 to TRBJ2-1; no clear D. For the CDR3, the DNA is TGCAGCGTTGCCCCGGGCCTTTCCTACAATGAGCAGTTCTTC. It yields the protein CSVAPGLSYNEQFF.